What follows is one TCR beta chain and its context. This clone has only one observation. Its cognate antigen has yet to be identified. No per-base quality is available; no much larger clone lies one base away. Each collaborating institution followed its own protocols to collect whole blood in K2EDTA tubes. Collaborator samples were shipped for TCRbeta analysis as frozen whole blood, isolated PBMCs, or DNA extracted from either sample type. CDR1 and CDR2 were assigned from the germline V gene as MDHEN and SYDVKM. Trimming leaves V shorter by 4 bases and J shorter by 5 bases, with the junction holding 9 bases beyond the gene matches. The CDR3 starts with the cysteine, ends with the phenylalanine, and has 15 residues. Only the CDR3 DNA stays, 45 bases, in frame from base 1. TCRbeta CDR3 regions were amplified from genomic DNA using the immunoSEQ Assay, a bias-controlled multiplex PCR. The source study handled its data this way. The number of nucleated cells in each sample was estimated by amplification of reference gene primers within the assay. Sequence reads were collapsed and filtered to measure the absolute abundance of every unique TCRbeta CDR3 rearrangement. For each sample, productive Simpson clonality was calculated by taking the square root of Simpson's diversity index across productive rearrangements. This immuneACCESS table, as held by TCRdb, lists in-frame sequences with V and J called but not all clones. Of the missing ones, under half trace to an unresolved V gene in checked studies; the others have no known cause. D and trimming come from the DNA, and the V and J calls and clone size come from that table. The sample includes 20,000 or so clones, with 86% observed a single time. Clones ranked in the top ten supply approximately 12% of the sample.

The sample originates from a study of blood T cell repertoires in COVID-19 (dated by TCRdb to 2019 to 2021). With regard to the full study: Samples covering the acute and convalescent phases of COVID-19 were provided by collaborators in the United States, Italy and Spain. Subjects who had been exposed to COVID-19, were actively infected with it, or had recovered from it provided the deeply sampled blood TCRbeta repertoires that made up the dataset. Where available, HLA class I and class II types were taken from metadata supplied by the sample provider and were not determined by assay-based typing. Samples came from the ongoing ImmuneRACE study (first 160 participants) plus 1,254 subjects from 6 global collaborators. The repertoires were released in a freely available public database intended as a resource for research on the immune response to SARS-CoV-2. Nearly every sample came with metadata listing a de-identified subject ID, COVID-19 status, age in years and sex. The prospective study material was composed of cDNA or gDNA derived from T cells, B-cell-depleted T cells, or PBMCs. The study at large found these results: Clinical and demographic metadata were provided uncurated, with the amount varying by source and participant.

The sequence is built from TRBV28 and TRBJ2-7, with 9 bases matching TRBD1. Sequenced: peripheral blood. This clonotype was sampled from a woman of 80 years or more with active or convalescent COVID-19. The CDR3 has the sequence CASSSTGGVLDEQYF. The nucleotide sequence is TGTGCCAGCAGTTCCACAGGGGGCGTTCTAGACGAGCAGTACTTC.